This T cell receptor (beta chain) was recovered during a study of blood T cell repertoires in COVID-19. About the research overall: Specimens from acute and convalescent COVID-19 originated in the United States, Italy and Spain. PBMCs, B-cell-depleted T cells, or T cells were the source of the cDNA or gDNA that made up the material.

In the source study's methods: Reference gene primer amplification yielded estimated nucleated cell counts. The assay was immunoSEQ multiplex PCR, and TCRdb's table has in-frame clones only and misses some. V and J calls and clone size are as listed in that table; D and trimming were resolved from the DNA. In the table there are roughly 200,000 clones, around 90% of which are singletons. This clone was recorded once. V dropped 3 bases and J dropped 4 bases, with 5 bases sitting between them. This CDR3 is built from 11 residues. Germline-derived CDR1 and CDR2 are SGDLS and YYNGEE. The receptor's source is a man in his forties or fifties with acute or convalescent COVID-19. The chain uses TRBV9 and TRBJ2-7; no reliable D call. Sequences were obtained from peripheral blood. The CDR3 nucleotides read TGTGCCAGCAGCGACAATTACGAGCAGTACTTC. It codes for CASSDNYEQYF.